A selection of T cell receptor beta chains follows, all from one sample in a study of blood T cell repertoires in COVID-19. Sequenced by immunoSEQ multiplex PCR; TCRdb stores in-frame clones only, minus some. The sample lists about 120,000 clones, 85% to 90% seen once, with over 25% in the top ten. The sample taken for sequencing was peripheral blood. The receptors come from a woman aged 80 or over with acute or convalescent COVID-19. Both conserved end residues are part of each CDR3. Fields, in order: D gene, clone size, J gene, V gene, CDR3 length, CDR3 DNA, CDR3 protein. D genes are given only for firm matches. Clone size appears in some rows only: once, few, many, or a class for an expanded clone.

. | . | TRBJ1-6 | TRBV9 | 14 | TGTGCCAGCAGCGCCGGGACCTATAATTCACCCCTCCACTTT | CASSAGTYNSPLHF
. | . | TRBJ1-1 | TRBV10-1 | 16 | TGCGCCAGCAGTGAGTCGCAGGGGTGGTCGAACACTGAAGCTTTCTTT | CASSESQGWSNTEAFF
. | once | TRBJ1-4 | TRBV5-1 | 15 | TGCGCCAGCAGCTTGGTAGGAGGGGCGGCTGAAAAACTGTTTTTT | CASSLVGGAAEKLFF
TRBD1 | . | TRBJ1-5 | TRBV7-8 | 15 | TGTGCCAGCAGCTTGGGACTCAGGGGGAATCAGCCCCAGCATTTT | CASSLGLRGNQPQHF
TRBD1 | . | TRBJ1-1 | TRBV27 | 15 | TGTGCCAGCAGTACAAGCGGACAGGGAGGAACTGAAGCTTTCTTT | CASSTSGQGGTEAFF
. | . | TRBJ1-6 | TRBV27 | 14 | TGTGCCAGCAGTTTCGGAGCCTATAATTCACCCCTCCACTTT | CASSFGAYNSPLHF
TRBD1 | . | TRBJ1-3 | TRBV4-3 | 16 | TGCGCCAGCAGCCATACTACAGGGGTGGCTGGAAACACCATATATTTT | CASSHTTGVAGNTIYF
. | . | TRBJ1-4 | TRBV5-8 | 13 | TGTGCCAGCAGCTTACAGAACGATGAAAAACTGTTTTTT | CASSLQNDEKLFF
. | . | TRBJ2-1 | TRBV2 | 14 | TGTGCCAGCAGTGAAGCGCCCGCGCAGGTCGTAGGGTTCTTC | CASSEAPAQVVGFF
. | . | TRBJ2-2 | TRBV7-7 | 14 | TGTGCCAGCAGCTTGAGGGTTGGCACCGGGGAGCTGTTTTTT | CASSLRVGTGELFF
TRBD1 | . | TRBJ2-5 | TRBV15 | 19 | TGTGCCACCAGCAGAGAGTATTTACACAGGGGCAATTTTGAAGAGACCCAGTACTTC | CATSREYLHRGNFEETQYF
TRBD1 | . | TRBJ1-5 | TRBV12-5 | 16 | TGTGCTAGTGGTGGACAGGGGGGACAGGGCAATCAGCCCCAGCATTTT | CASGGQGGQGNQPQHF
. | few | TRBJ1-2 | TRBV12-5 | 12 | TGTGCTAGTGGTTTCAGATTAATAGGCTACACCTTC | CASGFRLIGYTF
TRBD1 | few | TRBJ1-1 | TRBV4-1 | 15 | TGCGCCAGCAGCCCCGTGACAGGGAGAAACACTGAAGCTTTCTTT | CASSPVTGRNTEAFF
TRBD1 | once | TRBJ1-2 | TRBV2 | 15 | TGTGCCAGCAGTTTATCGACAGGGGGAAACTATGGCTACACCTTC | CASSLSTGGNYGYTF
. | once | TRBJ1-2 | TRBV28 | 21 | TGTGCCAGCAGCCCCCTTTGGGGCTACTCGGCCTTGCCGATAACTAACTATGGCTACACCTTC | CASSPLWGYSALPITNYGYTF
TRBD1 | . | TRBJ1-1 | TRBV6-5 | 13 | TGTGCCAGCAGGGGACAGCTGGGCACTGAAGCTTTCTTT | CASRGQLGTEAFF
. | . | TRBJ2-6 | TRBV19 | 17 | TGTGCCAGTATGCGGGGGACACTAAGCTCTGGGGCCAACGTCCTGACTTTC | CASMRGTLSSGANVLTF
. | . | TRBJ1-4 | TRBV5-6 | 14 | TGTGCCAGCAGCCCTGGACATATCAATGAAAAACTGTTTTTT | CASSPGHINEKLFF
TRBD1 | . | TRBJ1-5 | TRBV19 | 16 | TGTGCCAGTAGTAAAAGGACAGGGATTGTCGATCAGCCCCAGCATTTT | CASSKRTGIVDQPQHF
. | . | TRBJ2-7 | TRBV7-2 | 14 | TGTGCCAGCAGCTTAGCGGGGGCCTCGGGAGAGCAGTACTTC | CASSLAGASGEQYF
TRBD2 | . | TRBJ2-5 | TRBV4-1 | 15 | TGCGCCAGCAGCCAAGGACTAGCGGTCCAAGAGACCCAGTACTTC | CASSQGLAVQETQYF
. | once | TRBJ2-6 | TRBV7-5 | 21 | TGTGCCAGAAGCCACCGTATCACCTTGACAGTCCCCTACTCTGGGGCCAACGTCCTGACTTTC | CARSHRITLTVPYSGANVLTF
TRBD1 | . | TRBJ1-1 | TRBV3-1/TRBV3-2 | 11 | TGTGCCAGCTACAGGGGGTCGTCGGCTTTCTTT | CASYRGSSAFF
. | . | TRBJ2-5 | TRBV19 | 13 | TGTGCCAGTCGTAGGGGCTTACAAGAGACCCAGTACTTC | CASRRGLQETQYF
. | . | TRBJ1-5 | TRBV5-1 | 15 | TGCGCCAGCAGCTTGACAGGGTCTAGCAATCAGCCCCAGCATTTT | CASSLTGSSNQPQHF